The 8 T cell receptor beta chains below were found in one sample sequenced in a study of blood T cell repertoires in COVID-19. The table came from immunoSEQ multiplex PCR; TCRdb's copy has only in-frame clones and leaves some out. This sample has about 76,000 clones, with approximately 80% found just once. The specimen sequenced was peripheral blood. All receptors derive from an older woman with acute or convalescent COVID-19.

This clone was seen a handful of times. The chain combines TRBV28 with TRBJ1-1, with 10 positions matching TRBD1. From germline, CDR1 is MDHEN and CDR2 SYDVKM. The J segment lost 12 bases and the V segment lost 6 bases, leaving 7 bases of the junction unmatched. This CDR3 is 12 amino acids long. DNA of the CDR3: TGTGCCAGCAGACGGGACAGGGGCGGAACTTTCTTT. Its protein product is CASRRDRGGTFF.

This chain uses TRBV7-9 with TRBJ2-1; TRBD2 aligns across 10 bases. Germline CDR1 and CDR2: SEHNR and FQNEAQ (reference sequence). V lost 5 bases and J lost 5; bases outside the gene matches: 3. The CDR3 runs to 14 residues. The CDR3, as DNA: TGTGCCAGCAGCCCTAGCGGGGGAAACAATGAGCAGTTCTTC. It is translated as CASSPSGGNNEQFF.

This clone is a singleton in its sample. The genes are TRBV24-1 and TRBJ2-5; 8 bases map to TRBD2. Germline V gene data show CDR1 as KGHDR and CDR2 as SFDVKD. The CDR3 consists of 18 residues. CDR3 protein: CAPPVCTPRGSGRETQYF. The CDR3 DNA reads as TGTGCTCCACCAGTGTGTACCCCGCGAGGGAGCGGGAGAGAGACCCAGTACTTC.

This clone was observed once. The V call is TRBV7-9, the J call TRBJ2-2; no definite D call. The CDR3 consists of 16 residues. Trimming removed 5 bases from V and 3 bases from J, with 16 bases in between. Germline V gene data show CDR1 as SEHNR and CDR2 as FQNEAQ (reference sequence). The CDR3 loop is CASSPTLRGYTGELFF. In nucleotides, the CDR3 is TGTGCCAGCAGCCCCACCCTCCGAGGATACACCGGGGAGCTGTTTTTT.

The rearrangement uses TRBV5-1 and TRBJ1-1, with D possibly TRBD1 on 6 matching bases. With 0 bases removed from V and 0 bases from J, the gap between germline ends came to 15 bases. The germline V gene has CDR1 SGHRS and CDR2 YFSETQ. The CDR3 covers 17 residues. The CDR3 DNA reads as TGCGCCAGCAGCTTGGTACCGATACAGGGTTTGAACACTGAAGCTTTCTTT. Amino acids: CASSLVPIQGLNTEAFF.

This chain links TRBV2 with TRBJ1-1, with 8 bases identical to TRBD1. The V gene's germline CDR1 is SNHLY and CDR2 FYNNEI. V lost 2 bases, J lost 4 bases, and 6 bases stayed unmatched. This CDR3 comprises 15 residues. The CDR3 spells CASSESGQGGTEAFF. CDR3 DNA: TGTGCCAGCAGTGAATCCGGACAGGGAGGCACTGAAGCTTTCTTT.

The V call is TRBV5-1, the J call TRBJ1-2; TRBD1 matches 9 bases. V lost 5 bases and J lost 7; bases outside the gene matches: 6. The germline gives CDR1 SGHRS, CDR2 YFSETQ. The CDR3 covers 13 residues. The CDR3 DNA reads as TGCGCCAGCAGTTCACAGGGGGCAGGTGGCTACACCTTC. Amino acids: CASSSQGAGGYTF. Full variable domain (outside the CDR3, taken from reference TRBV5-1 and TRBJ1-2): KAGVTQTPRYLIKTRGQQVTLSCSPISGHRSVSWYQQTPGQGLQFLFEYFSETQRNKGNFPGRFSGRQFSNSRSEMNVSTLELGDSALYLCASSSQGAGGYTFGSGTRLTVV.

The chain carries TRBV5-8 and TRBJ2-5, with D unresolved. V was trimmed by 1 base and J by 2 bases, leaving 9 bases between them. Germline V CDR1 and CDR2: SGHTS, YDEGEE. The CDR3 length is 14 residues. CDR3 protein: CASSLFPGQETQYF. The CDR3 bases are TGTGCCAGCAGCTTGTTCCCCGGGCAAGAGACCCAGTACTTC.